This TCR beta chain was found in a study of shared clonotypes between healthy human individuals. Germline V lookup: CDR1 SGHNT, CDR2 YENEEA. J gave up 5 bases and V 1 base, and 10 bases lay outside the gene matches. The CDR3 loop spans 18 amino acids. Overall study results and limits: In general, naive subsets displayed greater estimated richness than memory subsets did.

The CD4+ fraction was divided into a CD45RA+ naive subset and a CD45RA-negative memory subset. Genomic DNA (from each subset) was split evenly across several immunoSEQ plates. The data were produced by immunoSEQ multiplex PCR, yet TCRdb's version contains in-frame clones alone and is incomplete. This table has 2 million to 2.5 million clones, 80% to 95% appearing once. Regarding this clone: Antigen: not known.

The source material was naive CD4+ T cells from PBMCs. Subset described: CD45RA+ positively selected. The clonotype originates from a man aged 18-30 years in good health. Some clones in this sample may be carry-over from other donors' samples. The chain joins TRBV11-3 to TRBJ2-2; 10 nucleotides align to TRBD2. The CDR3 here is CASSLGDGLAGDTGELFF. As DNA, the CDR3 is TGTGCCAGCAGCTTAGGGGACGGCCTAGCGGGAGATACCGGGGAGCTGTTTTTT.